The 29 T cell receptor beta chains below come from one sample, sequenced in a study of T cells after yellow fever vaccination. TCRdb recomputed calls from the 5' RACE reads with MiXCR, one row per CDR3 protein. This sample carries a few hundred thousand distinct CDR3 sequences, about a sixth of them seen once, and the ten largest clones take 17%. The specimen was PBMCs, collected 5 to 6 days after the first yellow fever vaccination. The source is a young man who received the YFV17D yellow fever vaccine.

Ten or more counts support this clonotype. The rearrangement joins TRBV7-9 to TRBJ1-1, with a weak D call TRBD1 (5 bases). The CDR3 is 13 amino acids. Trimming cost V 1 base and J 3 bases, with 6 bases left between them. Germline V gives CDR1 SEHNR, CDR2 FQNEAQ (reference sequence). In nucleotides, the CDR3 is TGTGCCAGCAGCTTAGGACAGTACACTGAAGCTTTCTTT. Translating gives CASSLGQYTEAFF.

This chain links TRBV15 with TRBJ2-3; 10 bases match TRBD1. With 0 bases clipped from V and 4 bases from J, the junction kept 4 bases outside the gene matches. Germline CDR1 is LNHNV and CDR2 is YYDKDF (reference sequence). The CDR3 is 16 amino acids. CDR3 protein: CATSRERGQGADTQYF. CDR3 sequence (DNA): TGTGCCACCAGCAGAGAGAGAGGACAGGGGGCAGATACGCAGTATTTT.

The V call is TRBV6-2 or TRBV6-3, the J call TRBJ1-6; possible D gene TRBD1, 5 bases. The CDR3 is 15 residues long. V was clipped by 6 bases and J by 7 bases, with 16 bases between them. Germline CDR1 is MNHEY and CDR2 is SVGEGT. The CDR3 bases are TGTGCCAGCAGCCTCGCCGGGACGACAAATTCACCCCTCCACTTT. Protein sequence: CASSLAGTTNSPLHF.

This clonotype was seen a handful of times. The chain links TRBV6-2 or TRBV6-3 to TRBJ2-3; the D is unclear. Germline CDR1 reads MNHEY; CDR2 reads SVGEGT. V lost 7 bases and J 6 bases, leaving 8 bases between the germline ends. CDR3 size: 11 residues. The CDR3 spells CASNYRDTQYF. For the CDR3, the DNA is TGTGCCAGCAACTATCGGGATACGCAGTATTTT.

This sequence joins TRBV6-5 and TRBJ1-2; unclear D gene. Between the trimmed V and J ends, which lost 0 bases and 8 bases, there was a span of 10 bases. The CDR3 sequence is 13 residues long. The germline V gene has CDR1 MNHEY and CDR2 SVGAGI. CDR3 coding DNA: TGTGCCAGCAGTTACTCAATTGTGAGGGGCTACACCTTC. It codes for CASSYSIVRGYTF.

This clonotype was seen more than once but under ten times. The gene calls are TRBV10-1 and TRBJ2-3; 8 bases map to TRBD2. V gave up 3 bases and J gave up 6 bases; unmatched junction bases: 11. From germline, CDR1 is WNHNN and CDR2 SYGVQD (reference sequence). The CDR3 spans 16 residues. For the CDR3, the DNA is TGCGCCAGCAGTGATCGGCGGGGGGTTCTCCCGGATACGCAGTATTTT. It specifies CASSDRRGVLPDTQYF.

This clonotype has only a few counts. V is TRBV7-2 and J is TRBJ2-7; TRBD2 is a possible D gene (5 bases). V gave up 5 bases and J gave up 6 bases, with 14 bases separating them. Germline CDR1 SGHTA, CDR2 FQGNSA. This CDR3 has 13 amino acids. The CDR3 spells CASSPQPRGEQYV. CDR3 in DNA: TGTGCCAGCAGCCCACAACCACGGGGCGAGCAGTACGTC.

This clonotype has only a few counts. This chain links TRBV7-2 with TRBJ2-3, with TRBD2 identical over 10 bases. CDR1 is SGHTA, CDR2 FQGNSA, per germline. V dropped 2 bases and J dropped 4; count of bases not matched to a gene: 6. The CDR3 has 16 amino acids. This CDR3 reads CASSLRAGGPSDTQYF. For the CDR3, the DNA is TGTGCCAGCAGCTTAAGAGCGGGGGGGCCATCAGATACGCAGTATTTT.

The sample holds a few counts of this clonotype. CDR3: CASSQRVAGEPQHF. The DNA for the CDR3 is TGTGCCAGCAGCCAAAGGGTCGCGGGGGAGCCCCAGCATTTT. The V and J genes are TRBV3-1 and TRBJ1-5, with D possibly matching TRBD1 (5 bases). The CDR3 spans 14 residues. The V end was cut by 2 bases, the J end by 8 bases, with 13 bases between. Germline lookup yields CDR1 LGHDT and CDR2 YNNKEL (reference sequence). Filled out from reference TRBV3-1 and TRBJ1-5, the complete variable domain reads DTAVSQTPKYLVTQMGNDKSIKCEQNLGHDTMYWYKQDSKKFLKIMFSYNNKELIINETVPNRFSPKSPDKAHLNLHINSLELGDSAVYFCASSQRVAGEPQHFGDGTRLSIL.

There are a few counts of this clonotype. The CDR3 region is CASSRALSGTDTQYF. CDR3 nucleotide sequence: TGCGCCAGCAGCCGAGCGTTATCTGGCACAGATACGCAGTATTTT. The chain joins TRBV4-3 to TRBJ2-3, with D uncertain. CDR3 length: 15 residues. V was cut by 4 bases and J by 1 base, with 12 bases left in between. CDR1 is LGHNA and CDR2 is YSLEER in the germline V gene.

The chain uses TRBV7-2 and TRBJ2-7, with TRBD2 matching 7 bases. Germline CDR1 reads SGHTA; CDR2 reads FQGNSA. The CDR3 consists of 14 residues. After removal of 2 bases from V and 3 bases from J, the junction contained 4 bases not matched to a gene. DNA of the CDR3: TGTGCCAGCAGCTTATTCCGGGGGGACTACGAGCAGTACGTC. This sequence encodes CASSLFRGDYEQYV.

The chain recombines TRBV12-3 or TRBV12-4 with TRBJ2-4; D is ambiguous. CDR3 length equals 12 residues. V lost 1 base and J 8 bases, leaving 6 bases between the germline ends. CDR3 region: CASSLVDHIQYF. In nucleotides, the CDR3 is TGTGCCAGCAGTTTAGTGGACCACATTCAGTACTTC.

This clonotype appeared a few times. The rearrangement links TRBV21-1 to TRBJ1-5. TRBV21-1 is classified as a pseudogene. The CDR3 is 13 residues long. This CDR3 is CASSKGGHQPQHF. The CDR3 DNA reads TGTGCCAGCAGCAAAGGGGGCCATCAGCCCCAGCATTTT.

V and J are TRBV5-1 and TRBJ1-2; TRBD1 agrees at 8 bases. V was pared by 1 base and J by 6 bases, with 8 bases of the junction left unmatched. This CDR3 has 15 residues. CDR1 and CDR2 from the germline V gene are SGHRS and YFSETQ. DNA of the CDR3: TGCGCCAGCAGCTTGTCGTCAGGGGGCTACGATGGCTACACCTTC. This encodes CASSLSSGGYDGYTF.

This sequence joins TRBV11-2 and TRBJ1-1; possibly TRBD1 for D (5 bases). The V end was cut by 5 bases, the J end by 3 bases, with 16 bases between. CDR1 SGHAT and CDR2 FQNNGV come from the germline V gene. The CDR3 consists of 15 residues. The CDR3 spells CASSIPGTGYTEAFF. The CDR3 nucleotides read TGTGCCAGCAGCATACCCGGGACGGGCTACACTGAAGCTTTCTTT.

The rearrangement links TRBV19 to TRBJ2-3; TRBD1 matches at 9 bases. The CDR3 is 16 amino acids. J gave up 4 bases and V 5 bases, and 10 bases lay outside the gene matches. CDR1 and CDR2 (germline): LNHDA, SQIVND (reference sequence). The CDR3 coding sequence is TGTGCCAGTAGTCCCGGGACAGGGAATCAGGCAGATACGCAGTATTTT. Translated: CASSPGTGNQADTQYF. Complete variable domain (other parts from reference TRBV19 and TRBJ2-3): DGGITQSPKYLFRKEGQNVTLSCEQNLNHDAMYWYRQDPGQGLRLIYYSQIVNDFQKGDIAEGYSVSREKKESFPLTVTSAQKNPTAFYLCASSPGTGNQADTQYFGPGTRLTVL.

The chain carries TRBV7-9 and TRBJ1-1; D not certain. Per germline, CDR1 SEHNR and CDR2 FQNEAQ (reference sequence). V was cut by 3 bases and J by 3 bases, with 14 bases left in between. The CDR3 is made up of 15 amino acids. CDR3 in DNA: TGTGCCAGCAGCTTGGGGTCCCCAGGTCACACTGAAGCTTTCTTT. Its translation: CASSLGSPGHTEAFF.

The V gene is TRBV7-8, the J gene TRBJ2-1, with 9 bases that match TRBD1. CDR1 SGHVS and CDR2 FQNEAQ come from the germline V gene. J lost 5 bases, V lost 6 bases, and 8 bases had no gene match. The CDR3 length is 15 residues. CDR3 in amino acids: CASRPPGQGDNEQFF. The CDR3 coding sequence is TGTGCCAGCAGACCGCCGGGACAGGGAGACAATGAGCAGTTCTTC.

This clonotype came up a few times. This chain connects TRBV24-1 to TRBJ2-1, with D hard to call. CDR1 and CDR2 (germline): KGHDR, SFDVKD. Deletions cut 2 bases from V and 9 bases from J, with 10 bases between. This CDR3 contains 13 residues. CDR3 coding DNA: TGTGCCACCAGTGATTCGGGTTTTGGTGAGCAGTTCTTC. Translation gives CATSDSGFGEQFF.

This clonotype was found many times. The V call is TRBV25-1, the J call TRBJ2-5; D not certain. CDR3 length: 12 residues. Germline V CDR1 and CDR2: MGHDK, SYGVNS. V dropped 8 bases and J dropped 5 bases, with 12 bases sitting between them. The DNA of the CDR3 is TGTGCCAGCTCCAGTTCAGGCGAGACCCAGTACTTC. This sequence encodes CASSSSGETQYF.

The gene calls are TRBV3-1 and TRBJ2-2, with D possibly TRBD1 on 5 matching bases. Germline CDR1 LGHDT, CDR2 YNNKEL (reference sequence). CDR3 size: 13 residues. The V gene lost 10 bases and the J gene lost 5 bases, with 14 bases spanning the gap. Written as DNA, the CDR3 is TGTGCCACCCGAAGTAAGGGGACCGGGGAGCTGTTTTTT. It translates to CATRSKGTGELFF.

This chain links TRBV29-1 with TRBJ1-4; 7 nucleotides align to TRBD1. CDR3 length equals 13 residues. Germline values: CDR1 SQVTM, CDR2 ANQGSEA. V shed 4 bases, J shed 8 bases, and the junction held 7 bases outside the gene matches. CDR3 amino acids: CSVVVQGREKLFF. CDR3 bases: TGCAGCGTTGTAGTACAGGGGCGCGAAAAACTGTTTTTT.

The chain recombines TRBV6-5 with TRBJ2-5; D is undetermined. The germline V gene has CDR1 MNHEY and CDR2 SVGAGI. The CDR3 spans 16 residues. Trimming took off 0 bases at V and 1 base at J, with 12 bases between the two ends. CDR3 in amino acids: CASSYSGIPRQETQYF. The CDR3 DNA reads TGTGCCAGCAGTTACTCTGGGATACCCCGCCAAGAGACCCAGTACTTC.

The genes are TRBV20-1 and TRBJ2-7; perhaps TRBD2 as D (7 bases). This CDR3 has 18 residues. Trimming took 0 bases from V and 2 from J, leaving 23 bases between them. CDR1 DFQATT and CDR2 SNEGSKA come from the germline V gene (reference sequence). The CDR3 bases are TGCAGTGCTAGAGATCAAAAAGGGGGGGAAACCGGGACCTACGAGCAGTACTTC. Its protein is CSARDQKGGETGTYEQYF.

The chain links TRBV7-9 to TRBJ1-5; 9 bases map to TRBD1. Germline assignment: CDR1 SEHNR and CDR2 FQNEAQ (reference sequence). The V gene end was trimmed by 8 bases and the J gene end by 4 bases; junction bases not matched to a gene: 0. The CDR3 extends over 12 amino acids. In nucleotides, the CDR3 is TGTGCCAGCGGACAGGGGAATCAGCCCCAGCATTTT. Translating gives CASGQGNQPQHF.

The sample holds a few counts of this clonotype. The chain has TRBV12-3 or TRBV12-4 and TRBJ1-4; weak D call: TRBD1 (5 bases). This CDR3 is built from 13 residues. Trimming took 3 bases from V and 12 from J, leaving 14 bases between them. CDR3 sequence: CASSFGHWGELFF. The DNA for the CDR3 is TGTGCCAGCAGTTTTGGGCATTGGGGGGAACTGTTTTTT.

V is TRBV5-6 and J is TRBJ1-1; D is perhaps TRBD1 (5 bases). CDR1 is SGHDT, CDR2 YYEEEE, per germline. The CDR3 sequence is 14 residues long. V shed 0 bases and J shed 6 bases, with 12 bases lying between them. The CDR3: CASSLAVRDAEAFF. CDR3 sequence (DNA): TGTGCCAGCAGCTTGGCCGTCAGGGATGCTGAAGCTTTCTTT.

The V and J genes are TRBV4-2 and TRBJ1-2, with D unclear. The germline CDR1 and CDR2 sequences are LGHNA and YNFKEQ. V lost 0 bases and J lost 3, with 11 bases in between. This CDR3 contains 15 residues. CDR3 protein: CASSQERAGDYGYTF. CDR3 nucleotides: TGTGCCAGCAGCCAAGAGCGGGCAGGAGACTATGGCTACACCTTC.

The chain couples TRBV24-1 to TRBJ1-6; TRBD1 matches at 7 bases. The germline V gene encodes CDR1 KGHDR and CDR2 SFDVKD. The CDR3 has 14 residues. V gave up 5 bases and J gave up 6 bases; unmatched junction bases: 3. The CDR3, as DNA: TGTGCCACCAGTGGAGACAGGGTTAATTCACCCCTCCACTTT. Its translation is CATSGDRVNSPLHF.